This is a list of T cell receptor beta chains from one sample in a study of radiation and T cells in renal cell carcinoma. Assay used: immunoSEQ multiplex PCR; TCRdb lists only in-frame clones, some missing. The table has some 150,000 clones, around four fifths seen once. The sequencing used blood, collected from a patient whose treatment included radiotherapy and nephrectomy. These receptors all come from a woman aged 50 to 65 with renal cell carcinoma. Both conserved end residues are part of each CDR3. A D gene is named only where the DNA matches it firmly. Clone sizes are given selectively: once, few, many, or a class where the clone is expanded.

d_call,v_call,clone_size,j_call,cdr3_nt,cdr3_aa
.,TRBV7-2,once,TRBJ1-2,TGTGCCAGCAGCTCCTCGAGGGGGGGAGGTGGCTACACCTTC,CASSSSRGGGGYTF
.,TRBV28,.,TRBJ2-7,TGTGCCAGCAGACAGGACAGAGCCTCCTACGAGCAGTACTTC,CASRQDRASYEQYF
TRBD1,TRBV5-1,.,TRBJ2-2,TGCGCCAGCAGCTCTTGGACAGGAGGAACCGGGGAGCTGTTTTTT,CASSSWTGGTGELFF
.,TRBV13,.,TRBJ2-2,TGTGCCAGCAGCATGAGACGGCGGGGAACCGGGGAGCTGTTTTTT,CASSMRRRGTGELFF
.,TRBV7-9,few,TRBJ1-5,TGTGCCAGCAGCTTGTGGGGTCAGCCCCAGCATTTT,CASSLWGQPQHF
.,TRBV14,.,TRBJ2-3,TGTGCCAGCAGCCTAATGAGCGGGTTGGAAGATACGCAGTATTTT,CASSLMSGLEDTQYF
TRBD1,TRBV5-4,.,TRBJ1-4,TGTGCCAGCAGGGACAGGGGTGGTGAAAAACTGTTTTTT,CASRDRGGEKLFF
.,TRBV4-3,.,TRBJ2-7,TGCGCCAGCAGCCAGGGGACAACGTACGAGCAGTACTTC,CASSQGTTYEQYF
TRBD1,TRBV9,.,TRBJ2-7,TGTGCCAGCAGCGTAGGGGCAGGACAGGGTTACTACGAGCAGTACTTC,CASSVGAGQGYYEQYF
TRBD1,TRBV7-8,.,TRBJ1-4,TGTGCCAGCAGCCCTATAGACAGGGGTGAAAAACTGTTTTTT,CASSPIDRGEKLFF
.,TRBV9,once,TRBJ1-1,TGTGCCAGCAGCCCTGGGTTATTAAAGAACACTGAAGCTTTCTTT,CASSPGLLKNTEAFF
TRBD1,TRBV4-1,.,TRBJ1-1,TGCGCCAGCAGCCATGACAGGGCGAACACTGAAGCTTTCTTT,CASSHDRANTEAFF
TRBD2,TRBV19,.,TRBJ2-1,TGTGCCAGTAGTAGGGGAGCGGGAGAATTTGAGCAGTTCTTC,CASSRGAGEFEQFF
.,TRBV4-1,.,TRBJ2-3,TGCGCCAGCAGCCCACTTGTTGGCCGTGGGACAAGCACAGATACGCAGTATTTT,CASSPLVGRGTSTDTQYF
.,TRBV19,.,TRBJ1-5,TGTGCCAGTAGTATCTTGGACACTGGCCAGCCCCAGCATTTT,CASSILDTGQPQHF
TRBD2,TRBV9,.,TRBJ2-7,TGTGCCAGCAGCAAAGAAGGGGTTGGACTAGCGGCGAGATACGAGCAGTACTTC,CASSKEGVGLAARYEQYF
.,TRBV11-2,.,TRBJ1-4,TGTGCCAGCAGCCGTGACGGGGCAACTAATGAAAAACTGTTTTTT,CASSRDGATNEKLFF
.,TRBV19,few,TRBJ2-7,TGTGCCAGTAGGGGACTCTCCTACGAGCAGTACTTC,CASRGLSYEQYF
.,TRBV4-3,.,TRBJ2-6,TGCGCCAGCAGCCAAGGAGGCTCTGGGGCCAACGTCCTGACTTTC,CASSQGGSGANVLTF
TRBD1,TRBV7-2,.,TRBJ1-4,TGTGCCAGCAGCTCGACGATACAGGGGGCAGATGAAAAACTGTTTTTT,CASSSTIQGADEKLFF
.,TRBV6-5,once,TRBJ2-3,TGTGCCAGCAGTTACTCGGAAGCCACAGATACGCAGTATTTT,CASSYSEATDTQYF